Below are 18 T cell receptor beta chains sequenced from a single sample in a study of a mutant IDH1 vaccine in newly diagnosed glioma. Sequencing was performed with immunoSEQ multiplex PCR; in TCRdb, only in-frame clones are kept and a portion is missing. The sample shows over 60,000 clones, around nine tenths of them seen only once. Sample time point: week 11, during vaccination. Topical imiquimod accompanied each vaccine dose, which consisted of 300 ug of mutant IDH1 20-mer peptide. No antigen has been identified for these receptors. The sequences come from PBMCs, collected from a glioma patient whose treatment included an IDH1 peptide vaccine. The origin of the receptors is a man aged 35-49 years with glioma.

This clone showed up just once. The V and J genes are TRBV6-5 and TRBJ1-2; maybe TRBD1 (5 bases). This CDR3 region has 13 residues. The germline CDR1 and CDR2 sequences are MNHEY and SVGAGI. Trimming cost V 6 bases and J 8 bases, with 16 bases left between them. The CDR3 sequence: CASSPGQTRGYTF. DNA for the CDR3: TGTGCCAGCAGCCCCGGACAAACCAGGGGCTACACCTTC.

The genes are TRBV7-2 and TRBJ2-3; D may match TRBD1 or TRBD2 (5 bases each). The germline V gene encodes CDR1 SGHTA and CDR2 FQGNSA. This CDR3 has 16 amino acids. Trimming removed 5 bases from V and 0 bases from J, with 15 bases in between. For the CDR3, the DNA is TGTGCCAGCAGCAGAGGGGTCGCTATCAGCACAGATACGCAGTATTTT. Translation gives CASSRGVAISTDTQYF.

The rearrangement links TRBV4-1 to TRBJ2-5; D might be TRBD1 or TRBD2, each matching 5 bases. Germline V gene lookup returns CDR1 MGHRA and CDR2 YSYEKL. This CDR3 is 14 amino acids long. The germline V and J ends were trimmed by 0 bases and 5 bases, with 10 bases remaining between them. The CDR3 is CASSQERGRETQYF. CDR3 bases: TGCGCCAGCAGCCAAGAGAGGGGCCGGGAGACCCAGTACTTC.

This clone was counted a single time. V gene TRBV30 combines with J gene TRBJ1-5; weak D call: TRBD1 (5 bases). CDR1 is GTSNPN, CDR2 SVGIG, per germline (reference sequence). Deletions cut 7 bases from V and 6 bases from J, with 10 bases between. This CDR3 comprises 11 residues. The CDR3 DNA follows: TGTGCCTCATTGGGACGTCAGCCCCAGCATTTT. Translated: CASLGRQPQHF.

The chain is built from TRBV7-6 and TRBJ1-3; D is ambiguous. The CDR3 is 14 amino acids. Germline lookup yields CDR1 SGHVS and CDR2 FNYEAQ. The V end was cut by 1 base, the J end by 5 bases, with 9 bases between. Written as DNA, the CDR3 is TGTGCCAGCAGCTTAGGATCTACTAGAAACACCATATATTTT. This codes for CASSLGSTRNTIYF.

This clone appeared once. CDR3 nucleotides: TGTGCCAGCAGTAGCGGGAGGGCCCGGGAGACCCAGTACTTC. Protein product: CASSSGRARETQYF. This sequence joins TRBV2 and TRBJ2-5; 10 bases line up with TRBD2. Germline lookup yields CDR1 SNHLY and CDR2 FYNNEI. The V gene end was trimmed by 5 bases and the J gene end by 5 bases; junction bases not matched to a gene: 5. The CDR3 loop spans 14 amino acids.

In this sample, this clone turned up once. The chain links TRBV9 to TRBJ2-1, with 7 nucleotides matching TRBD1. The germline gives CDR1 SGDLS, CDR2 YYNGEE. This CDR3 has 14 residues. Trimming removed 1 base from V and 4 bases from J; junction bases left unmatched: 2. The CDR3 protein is CASSVTGQYNEQFF. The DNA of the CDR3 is TGTGCCAGCAGCGTAACGGGACAGTACAATGAGCAGTTCTTC.

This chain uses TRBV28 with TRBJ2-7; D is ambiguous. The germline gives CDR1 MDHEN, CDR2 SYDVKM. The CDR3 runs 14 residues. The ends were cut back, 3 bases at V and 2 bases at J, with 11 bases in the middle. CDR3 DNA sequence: TGTGCCAGCAGTTTCGACGGTTCGACCTACGAGCAGTACGTC. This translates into CASSFDGSTYEQYV.

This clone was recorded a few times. Here the CDR3 reads CASSVSGTGYTEAFF. CDR3 DNA: TGTGCCAGTAGCGTCTCCGGGACAGGGTACACTGAAGCTTTCTTT. The chain combines TRBV19 with TRBJ1-1, with 9 bases lining up with TRBD1. This CDR3 is built from 15 residues. Trimming took 6 bases from V and 3 from J; bases not matched to a gene: 8. From germline, CDR1 is LNHDA and CDR2 SQIVND (reference sequence).

The CDR3 sequence is CASSPIGPVNTEAFF. CDR3 coding DNA: TGTGCCAGCAGCCCGATCGGGCCAGTCAACACTGAAGCTTTCTTT. The chain is built from TRBV28 and TRBJ1-1, with D unclear. The CDR3 is 15 amino acids. The V gene lost 6 bases and the J gene lost 2 bases, with 16 bases spanning the gap. The germline CDR1 and CDR2 sequences are MDHEN and SYDVKM.

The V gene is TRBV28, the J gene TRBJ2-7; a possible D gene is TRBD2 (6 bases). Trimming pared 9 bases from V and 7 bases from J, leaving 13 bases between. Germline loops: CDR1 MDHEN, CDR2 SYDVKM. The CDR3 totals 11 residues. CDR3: CASMTRREQYF. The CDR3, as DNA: TGTGCCAGTATGACTAGGAGGGAGCAGTACTTC.

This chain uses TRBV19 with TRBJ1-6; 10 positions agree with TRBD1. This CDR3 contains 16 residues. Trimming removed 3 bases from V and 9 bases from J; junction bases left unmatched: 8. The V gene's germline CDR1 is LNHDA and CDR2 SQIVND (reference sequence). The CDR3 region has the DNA TGTGCCAGTAGTATCGGAGACAGGGGGCTAGGTTCACCCCTCCACTTT. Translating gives CASSIGDRGLGSPLHF.

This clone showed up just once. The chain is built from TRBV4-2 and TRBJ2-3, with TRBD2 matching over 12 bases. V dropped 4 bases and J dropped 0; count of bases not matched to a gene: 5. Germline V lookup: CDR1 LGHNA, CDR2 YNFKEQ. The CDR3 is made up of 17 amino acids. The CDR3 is CASSRTLAGGSTDTQYF. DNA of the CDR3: TGTGCCAGCAGCCGGACTCTAGCGGGAGGGAGCACAGATACGCAGTATTTT.

The CDR3 DNA reads as TGTGCCAGCAGCTTAGATCTGTGGACTGAAGCTTTCTTT. Translated: CASSLDLWTEAFF. This chain links TRBV11-2 with TRBJ1-1; no definite D call. V gave up 0 bases and J gave up 5 bases, with 7 bases separating them. Germline CDR1 is SGHAT and CDR2 is FQNNGV. The CDR3 length is 13 residues.

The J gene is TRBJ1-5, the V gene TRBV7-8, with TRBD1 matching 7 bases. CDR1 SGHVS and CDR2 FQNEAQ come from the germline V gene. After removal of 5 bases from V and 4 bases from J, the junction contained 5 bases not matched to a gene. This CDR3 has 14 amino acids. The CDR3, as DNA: TGTGCCAGCAGCCCAGACAGGGAGAATCAGCCCCAGCATTTT. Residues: CASSPDRENQPQHF.

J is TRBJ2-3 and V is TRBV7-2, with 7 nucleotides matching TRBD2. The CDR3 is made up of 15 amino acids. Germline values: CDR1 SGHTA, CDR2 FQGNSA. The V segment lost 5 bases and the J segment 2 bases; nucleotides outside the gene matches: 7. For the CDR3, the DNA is TGTGCCAGCAGCCAACCGGGACTAACCACAGATACGCAGTATTTT. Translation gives CASSQPGLTTDTQYF. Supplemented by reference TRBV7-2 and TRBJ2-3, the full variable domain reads GAGVSQSPSNKVTEKGKDVELRCDPISGHTALYWYRQSLGQGLEFLIYFQGNSAPDKSGLPSDRFSAERTGGSVSTLTIQRTQQEDSAVYLCASSQPGLTTDTQYFGPGTRLTVL.

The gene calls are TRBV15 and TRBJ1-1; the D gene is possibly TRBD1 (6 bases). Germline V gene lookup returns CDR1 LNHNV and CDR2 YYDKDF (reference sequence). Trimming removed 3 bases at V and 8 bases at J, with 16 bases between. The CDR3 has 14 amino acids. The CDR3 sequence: CATSSSGGGPEAFF. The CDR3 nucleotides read TGTGCCACCAGCAGTTCCGGCGGGGGGCCCGAAGCTTTCTTT.

The CDR3 coding sequence is TGTGCCAGCAGACCCAATACCCCCGGTTCAGATACGCAGTATTTT. Amino acids: CASRPNTPGSDTQYF. V usage is TRBV6-5 and J usage is TRBJ2-3; D remains ambiguous. There are 15 residues in the CDR3. Per germline, CDR1 MNHEY and CDR2 SVGAGI. V was cut by 6 bases and J by 4 bases, with 17 bases left in between.